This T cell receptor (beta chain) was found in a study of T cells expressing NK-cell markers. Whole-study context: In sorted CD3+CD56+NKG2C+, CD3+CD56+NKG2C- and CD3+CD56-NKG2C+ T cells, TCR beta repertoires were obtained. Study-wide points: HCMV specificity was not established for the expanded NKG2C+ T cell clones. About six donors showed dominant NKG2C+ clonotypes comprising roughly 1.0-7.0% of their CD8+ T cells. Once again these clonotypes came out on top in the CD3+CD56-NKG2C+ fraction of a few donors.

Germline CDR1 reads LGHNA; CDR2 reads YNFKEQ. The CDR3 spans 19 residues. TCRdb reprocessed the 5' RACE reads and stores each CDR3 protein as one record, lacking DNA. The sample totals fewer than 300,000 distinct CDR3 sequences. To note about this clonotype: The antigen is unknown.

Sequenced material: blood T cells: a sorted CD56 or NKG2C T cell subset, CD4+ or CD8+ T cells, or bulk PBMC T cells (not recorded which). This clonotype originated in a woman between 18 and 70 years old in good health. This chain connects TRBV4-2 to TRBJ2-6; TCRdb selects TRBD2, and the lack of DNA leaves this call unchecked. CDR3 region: CASSPTTSGRGSGANVLTF.